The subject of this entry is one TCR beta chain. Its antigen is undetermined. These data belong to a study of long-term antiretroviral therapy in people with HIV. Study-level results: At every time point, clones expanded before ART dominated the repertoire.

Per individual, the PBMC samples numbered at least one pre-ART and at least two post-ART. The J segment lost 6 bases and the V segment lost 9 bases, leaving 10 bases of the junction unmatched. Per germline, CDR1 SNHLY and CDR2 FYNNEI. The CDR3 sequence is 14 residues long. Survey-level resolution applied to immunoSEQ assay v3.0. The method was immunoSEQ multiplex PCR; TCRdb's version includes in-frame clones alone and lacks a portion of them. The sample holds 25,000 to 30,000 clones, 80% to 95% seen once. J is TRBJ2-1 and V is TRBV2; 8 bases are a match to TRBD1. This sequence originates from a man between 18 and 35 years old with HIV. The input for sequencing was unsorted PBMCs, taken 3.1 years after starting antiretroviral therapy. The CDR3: CASSRGQLGNEQFF. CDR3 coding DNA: TGTGCCAGTTCCAGGGGGCAGTTAGGCAATGAGCAGTTCTTC.